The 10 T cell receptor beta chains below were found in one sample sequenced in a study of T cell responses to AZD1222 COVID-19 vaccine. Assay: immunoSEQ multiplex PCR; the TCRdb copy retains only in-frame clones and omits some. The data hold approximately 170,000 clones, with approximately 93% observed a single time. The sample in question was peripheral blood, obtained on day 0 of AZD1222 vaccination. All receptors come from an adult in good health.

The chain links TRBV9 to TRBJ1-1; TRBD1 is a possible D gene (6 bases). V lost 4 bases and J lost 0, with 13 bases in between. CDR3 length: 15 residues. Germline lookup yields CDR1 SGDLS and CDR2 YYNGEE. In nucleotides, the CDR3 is TGTGCCAGCAGCACCTACAGGGAACTGAACACTGAAGCTTTCTTT. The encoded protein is CASSTYRELNTEAFF.

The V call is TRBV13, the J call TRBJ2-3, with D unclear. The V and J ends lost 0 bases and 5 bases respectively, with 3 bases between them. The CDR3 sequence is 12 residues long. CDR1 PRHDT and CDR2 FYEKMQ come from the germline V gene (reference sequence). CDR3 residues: CASSLGVDTQYF. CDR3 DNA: TGTGCCAGCAGCTTAGGAGTAGATACGCAGTATTTT.

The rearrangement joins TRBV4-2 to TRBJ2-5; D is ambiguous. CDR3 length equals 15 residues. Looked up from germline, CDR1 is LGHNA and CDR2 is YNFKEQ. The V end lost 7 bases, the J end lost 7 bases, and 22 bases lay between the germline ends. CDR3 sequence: CASKPSEHSVGTQYF. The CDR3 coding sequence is TGTGCCAGCAAACCCTCGGAACACTCAGTGGGGACCCAGTACTTC.

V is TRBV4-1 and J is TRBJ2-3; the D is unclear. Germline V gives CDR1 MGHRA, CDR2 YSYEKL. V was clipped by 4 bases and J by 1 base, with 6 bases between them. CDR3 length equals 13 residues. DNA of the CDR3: TGCGCCAGCAGCCTTGACCGCACAGATACGCAGTATTTT. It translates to CASSLDRTDTQYF.

CDR3 in amino acids: CAWGPGNGYRETQYF. As DNA, the CDR3 is TGTGCCTGGGGGCCAGGGAACGGTTATCGGGAGACCCAGTACTTC. The J gene is TRBJ2-5, the V gene TRBV30, with D tentatively TRBD1 (5 bases). The CDR3 totals 15 residues. Germline CDR1 reads GTSNPN; CDR2 reads SVGIG (reference sequence). V dropped 5 bases and J dropped 5 bases, with 21 bases sitting between them. The full variable domain, its missing parts supplied by reference TRBV30 and TRBJ2-5, is SQTIHQWPATLVQPVGSPLSLECTVEGTSNPNLYWYRQAAGRGLQLLFYSVGIGQISSEVPQNLSASRPQDRQFILSSKKLLLSDSGFYLCAWGPGNGYRETQYFGPGTRLLVL.

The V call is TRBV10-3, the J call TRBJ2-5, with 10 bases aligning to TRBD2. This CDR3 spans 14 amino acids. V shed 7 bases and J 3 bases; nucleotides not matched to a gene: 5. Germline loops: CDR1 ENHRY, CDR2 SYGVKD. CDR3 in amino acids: CAITQGLAEETQYF. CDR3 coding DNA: TGTGCCATCACCCAAGGACTAGCGGAAGAGACCCAGTACTTC.

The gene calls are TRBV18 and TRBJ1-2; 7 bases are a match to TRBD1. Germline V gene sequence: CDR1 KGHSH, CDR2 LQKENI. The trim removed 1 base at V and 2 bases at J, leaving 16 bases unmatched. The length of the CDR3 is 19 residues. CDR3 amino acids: CASSPLSGTGEYGNYGYTF. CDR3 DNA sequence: TGTGCCAGCTCACCACTGTCGGGCACAGGGGAATATGGAAACTATGGCTACACCTTC.

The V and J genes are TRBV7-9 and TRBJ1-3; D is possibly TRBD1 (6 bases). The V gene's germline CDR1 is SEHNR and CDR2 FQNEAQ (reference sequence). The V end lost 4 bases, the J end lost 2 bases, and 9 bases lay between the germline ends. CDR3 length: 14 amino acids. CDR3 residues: CASSSDSPGNTIYF. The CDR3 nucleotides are TGTGCCAGCAGCTCGGACAGCCCTGGAAACACCATATATTTT.

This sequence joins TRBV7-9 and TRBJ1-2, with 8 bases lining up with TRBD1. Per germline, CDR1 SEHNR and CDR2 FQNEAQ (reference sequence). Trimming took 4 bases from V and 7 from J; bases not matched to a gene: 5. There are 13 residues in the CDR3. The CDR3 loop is CASSSQGEGGYTF. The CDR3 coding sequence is TGTGCCAGCAGCTCACAGGGGGAGGGTGGCTACACCTTC.

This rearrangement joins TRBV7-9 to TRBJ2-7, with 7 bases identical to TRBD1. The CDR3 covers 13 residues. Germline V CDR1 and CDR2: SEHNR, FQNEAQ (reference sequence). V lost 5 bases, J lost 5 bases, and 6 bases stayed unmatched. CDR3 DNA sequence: TGTGCCAGCAGCAACGACAGGGCCCACGAGCAGTACTTC. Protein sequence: CASSNDRAHEQYF.